The 22 T cell receptor beta chains in this list originate from one sample, sequenced in a study of spatial heterogeneity in lung cancer. TCRdb reprocessed the 5' RACE reads with MiXCR, giving one entry per CDR3 protein. The sample has roughly 82,000 distinct CDR3 sequences, 10% to 15% seen once; the top ten hold around 4.3%. Noted time point: sample taken at primary tumor resection. Whole RNA, isolated from tumor, nontumor lung or frozen PBMC, was sequenced without prior sorting. This sample comprised PBMCs, obtained at surgery. The receptor source for this set is a male donor with early-stage non-small cell lung cancer.

A few counts support this clonotype. The genes are TRBV18 and TRBJ2-3; no firm D call. V gave up 4 bases and J gave up 3 bases, with 8 bases separating them. The V gene's germline CDR1 is KGHSH and CDR2 LQKENI. The CDR3 length is 13 residues. CDR3 bases: TGTGCCAGCTCACTCGAGCTAACAGATACGCAGTATTTT. Amino acid sequence: CASSLELTDTQYF. The variable domain in full, completed from reference TRBV18 and TRBJ2-3, reads NAGVMQNPRHLVRRRGQEARLRCSPMKGHSHVYWYRQLPEEGLKFMVYLQKENIIDESGMPKERFSAEFPKEGPSILRIQQVVRGDSAAYFCASSLELTDTQYFGPGTRLTVL.

This clonotype appeared many times. This chain joins TRBV7-9 and TRBJ1-1, with unresolved D. V gave up 5 bases and J gave up 1 base, with 8 bases separating them. Germline V lookup: CDR1 SEHNR, CDR2 FQNEAQ (reference sequence). The CDR3 has 13 amino acids. CDR3: CASSDVRNTEAFF. CDR3 nucleotide sequence: TGTGCCAGCAGCGACGTCCGGAACACTGAAGCTTTCTTT.

This clonotype came up once. The V and J genes are TRBV6-5 and TRBJ2-7, with TRBD2 matching 13 bases. V was pared by 6 bases and J by 1 base, with 3 bases of the junction left unmatched. Looked up from germline, CDR1 is MNHEY and CDR2 is SVGAGI. The length of the CDR3 is 15 residues. The DNA for the CDR3 is TGTGCCAGCAGCTGGACTAGCGGGGGTTCCTACGAGCAGTACTTC. Its translation: CASSWTSGGSYEQYF.

This clonotype was seen only a few times. This chain connects TRBV11-2 to TRBJ2-7; 7 nucleotides match TRBD1. Germline V gene data show CDR1 as SGHAT and CDR2 as FQNNGV. The junction had 6 bases not matched to a gene; V was cut back by 5 bases and J by 2 bases. The CDR3 has 14 residues. The CDR3 loop is CASSPRTGAYEQYF. CDR3 DNA sequence: TGTGCCAGCAGCCCCCGGACAGGCGCCTACGAGCAGTACTTC.

This clonotype was counted only a few times. This rearrangement joins TRBV6-5 to TRBJ2-3; 8 bases are shared with TRBD2. Germline CDR1 MNHEY, CDR2 SVGAGI. This CDR3 is built from 16 residues. V lost 6 bases, J lost 6 bases, and 14 bases stayed unmatched. The CDR3 here is CASSPGLASSRDTQYF. In DNA, the CDR3 is TGTGCCAGCAGCCCCGGACTAGCTTCTTCGAGGGATACGCAGTATTTT.

This chain uses TRBV5-4 with TRBJ2-3; D gene ambiguous. V was trimmed by 5 bases and J by 4 bases, leaving 8 bases between them. CDR1 SGHNT and CDR2 YYREEE come from the germline V gene (reference sequence). This CDR3 comprises 12 residues. CDR3: CASSAPSDTQYF. For the CDR3, the DNA is TGTGCCAGCAGTGCCCCTTCAGATACGCAGTATTTT. Based on the CDR3 plus reference TRBV5-4 and TRBJ2-3, the full variable domain is ETGVTQSPTHLIKTRGQQVTLRCSSQSGHNTVSWYQQALGQGPQFIFQYYREEENGRGNFPPRFSGLQFPNYSSELNVNALELDDSALYLCASSAPSDTQYFGPGTRLTVL.

The rearrangement links TRBV11-1 to TRBJ1-2; 11 bases map to TRBD1. Germline V gene lookup returns CDR1 SGHAT and CDR2 FQDESV (reference sequence). The CDR3 spans 17 residues. Trimming at V came to 6 bases and at J to 2 bases, leaving 11 bases not matched to a gene. The CDR3 coding sequence is TGTGCCAGCAGTCCGGACAGGGGGCTATCCCTAAACTATGGCTACACCTTC. Amino acids: CASSPDRGLSLNYGYTF.

This clonotype was picked up many times. This chain connects TRBV29-1 to TRBJ1-2; 7 bases are shared with TRBD1. The germline CDR1 and CDR2 sequences are SQVTM and ANQGSEA. The ends lost 3 bases at V and 8 bases at J; junction bases unmatched: 3. There are 11 residues in the CDR3. For the CDR3, the DNA is TGCAGCGTTGACGAGGGGGCCGGCTACACCTTC. Its protein is CSVDEGAGYTF.

This clonotype has a count of ten or more. The chain joins TRBV2 to TRBJ1-5, with D possibly TRBD1 on 6 matching bases. CDR1 is SNHLY and CDR2 is FYNNEI in the germline V gene. The CDR3 spans 15 residues. Trimming removed 5 bases at V and 3 bases at J, with 14 bases between. DNA of the CDR3: TGTGCCAGCAGTCCCCTGGGACATTCCAATCAGCCCCAGCATTTT. Translation: CASSPLGHSNQPQHF.

This clonotype occurred a few times. The chain has TRBV27 and TRBJ1-2, with D maybe TRBD1 (6 bases). The CDR3 totals 14 residues. Trimming stripped 2 bases from V and 8 bases from J, with 15 bases between. Germline CDR1 and CDR2: MNHEY and SMNVEV (reference sequence). CDR3 sequence (DNA): TGTGCCAGCAGTTTAATCGCAGGGGAGGAAGGCTACACCTTC. Translating it yields CASSLIAGEEGYTF.

This clonotype has only a few counts. CDR3 sequence (DNA): TGTGCCAGCTCAGTTACGGAGACCCAGTACTTC. It yields the protein CASSVTETQYF. The rearrangement uses TRBV18 and TRBJ2-5; D gene ambiguous. V was shortened by 5 bases and J by 5 bases, with 6 bases between the two germline ends. Germline V gene lookup returns CDR1 KGHSH and CDR2 LQKENI. This CDR3 has 11 residues.

There are a few counts of this clonotype. The genes are TRBV3-1 and TRBJ1-2; D is ambiguous. Trimming removed 1 base from V and 4 bases from J, with 1 base in between. This CDR3 has 11 residues. Germline V gene sequence: CDR1 LGHDT, CDR2 YNNKEL (reference sequence). The CDR3 here is CASSQGYGYTF. The CDR3 nucleotides are TGTGCCAGCAGCCAAGGCTATGGCTACACCTTC. Using reference TRBV3-1 and TRBJ1-2 for the parts outside the CDR3, the full variable domain is DTAVSQTPKYLVTQMGNDKSIKCEQNLGHDTMYWYKQDSKKFLKIMFSYNNKELIINETVPNRFSPKSPDKAHLNLHINSLELGDSAVYFCASSQGYGYTFGSGTRLTVV.

This clonotype was counted many times. This chain joins TRBV7-8 and TRBJ1-1; D gene unclear. Trimming pared 5 bases from V and 9 bases from J, leaving 13 bases between. Germline loops: CDR1 SGHVS, CDR2 FQNEAQ. The CDR3 sequence is 12 residues long. The CDR3 spells CASSARTDQAFF. For the CDR3, the DNA is TGTGCCAGCAGCGCACGGACTGACCAAGCTTTCTTT.

The chain joins TRBV15 to TRBJ1-3; D is unresolved. The germline V and J ends were trimmed by 0 bases and 3 bases, with 18 bases remaining between them. The CDR3 extends over 18 amino acids. Germline V gene data show CDR1 as LNHNV and CDR2 as YYDKDF (reference sequence). In nucleotides, the CDR3 is TGTGCCACCAGCAGAGATGCTCGTCATCTCGTAGATGGAAACACCATATATTTT. Its translation: CATSRDARHLVDGNTIYF.

The chain has TRBV19 and TRBJ1-5, with D perhaps TRBD1 (5 bases). Germline lookup yields CDR1 LNHDA and CDR2 SQIVND (reference sequence). V was pared by 5 bases and J by 6 bases, with 17 bases between. The CDR3 sequence is 15 residues long. The CDR3 region is CASSPGTARTQPQHF. Written as DNA, the CDR3 is TGTGCCAGTAGTCCCGGGACGGCCCGGACTCAGCCCCAGCATTTT.

This clonotype was counted only a few times. V is TRBV7-9 and J is TRBJ2-7, with D hard to call. The CDR3 totals 14 residues. CDR1 is SEHNR and CDR2 is FQNEAQ in the germline V gene (reference sequence). With 0 bases removed from V and 6 bases from J, the gap between germline ends came to 12 bases. This chain's CDR3 is CASSLAGSIGEQYF. In nucleotides, the CDR3 is TGTGCCAGCAGCTTAGCGGGGTCAATCGGCGAGCAGTACTTC.

V is TRBV19 and J is TRBJ2-3, with D possibly matching TRBD2 (6 bases). The CDR3 is made up of 13 amino acids. The ends were cut back, 5 bases at V and 4 bases at J, with 10 bases in the middle. Germline V gene data show CDR1 as LNHDA and CDR2 as SQIVND (reference sequence). CDR3: CASSSGLPDTQYF. For the CDR3, the DNA is TGTGCCAGTAGTTCAGGACTACCAGATACGCAGTATTTT.

This clonotype was recorded a few times. The chain couples TRBV10-1 to TRBJ2-3; D perhaps matches TRBD1 (5 bases). Germline-derived CDR1 and CDR2 are WNHNN and SYGVQD (reference sequence). The germline V and J ends were trimmed by 0 bases and 1 base, with 5 bases remaining between them. CDR3 length: 14 amino acids. In nucleotides, the CDR3 is TGCGCCAGCAGTGAGTCGGGGCGCACAGATACGCAGTATTTT. Translating it yields CASSESGRTDTQYF.

Ten or more counts support this clonotype. The rearrangement joins TRBV30 to TRBJ1-6, with a tentative D call TRBD1 (5 bases). CDR1 and CDR2 from the germline V gene are GTSNPN and SVGIG (reference sequence). The CDR3 contains 15 residues. V lost 7 bases to trimming and J lost 7 bases, with 20 bases between them. DNA of the CDR3: TGTGCCTCCCACGGGGGATCGGTGGAGAATTCACCCCTCCACTTT. This sequence encodes CASHGGSVENSPLHF.

This clonotype was seen at least ten times. The gene calls are TRBV30 and TRBJ1-2; a possible D gene is TRBD1 (5 bases). Germline CDR1 is GTSNPN and CDR2 is SVGIG (reference sequence). This CDR3 comprises 11 residues. V lost 8 bases, J lost 4 bases, and 11 bases lay in between. The CDR3 protein is CARQGTYGYTF. The CDR3, as DNA: TGTGCCCGTCAGGGAACCTATGGCTACACCTTC.

This chain uses TRBV5-1 with TRBJ2-5; D tentatively reads TRBD1 or TRBD2 (5 bases each). The germline V and J ends were trimmed by 0 bases and 9 bases, with 15 bases remaining between them. The CDR3 is 14 residues long. Germline V gives CDR1 SGHRS, CDR2 YFSETQ. The DNA of the CDR3 is TGCGCCAGCAGCTTGGAAGACAGCGGAGCGCCCCAGTACTTC. Amino acids: CASSLEDSGAPQYF.

This clonotype turned up a few times. The chain employs TRBV7-2 and TRBJ2-3; 10 bases map to TRBD1. CDR1 is SGHTA and CDR2 is FQGNSA in the germline V gene. This CDR3 comprises 17 residues. V shed 0 bases and J 2 bases; nucleotides not matched to a gene: 5. The CDR3 bases are TGTGCCAGCAGCTTAGCCACAGGGACAGGGGTCACAGATACGCAGTATTTT. As protein: CASSLATGTGVTDTQYF.